This TCR beta chain derives from a study of cytomegalovirus exposure and HLA in healthy donors. Sequencing used immunoSEQ multiplex PCR; TCRdb keeps in-frame clones, though not all of them. Among around 250,000 clones, 90% were seen once, and the ten largest hold 3.1%. V gave up 0 bases and J gave up 6 bases; unmatched junction bases: 8. Per germline, CDR1 SGHDT and CDR2 YYEEEE. This CDR3 spans 16 amino acids. This TCR was sampled from a woman between 25 and 40 years old in good health and CMV-seronegative. Sequences were obtained from PBMCs. The J gene is TRBJ2-3, the V gene TRBV5-6; 9 nucleotides align to TRBD2. The CDR3 DNA sequence: TGTGCCAGCAGCTTGGAGCTAGCGGGACCTTCCGATACGCAGTATTTT. The encoded protein is CASSLELAGPSDTQYF.